Reported below is one TCR beta chain. From germline, CDR1 is SGHDT and CDR2 YYEEEE. V dropped 0 bases and J dropped 8 bases, with 8 bases sitting between them. There are 12 residues in the CDR3. The record originates from a study of blood T cell repertoires in COVID-19. Study-wide background: The origin of the acute and convalescent COVID-19 samples was the United States, Italy and Spain. T cells, B-cell-depleted T cells, or PBMCs provided the cDNA or gDNA that served as material.

As handled by the study authors: Researchers report that nucleated cell counts were estimated from reference gene primer amplification. Profiled with immunoSEQ multiplex PCR; TCRdb holds only in-frame clones, not every one. That table furnishes V, J and clone size, whereas the DNA furnished D and trimming. The table has 250,000 to 350,000 clones, about 85% seen once. Sequencing input: peripheral blood. The sequence came from a man aged 18 to 30 with active or convalescent COVID-19. V and J are TRBV5-6 and TRBJ1-2; maybe TRBD1 (5 bases). CDR3 region: CASSLEGLGYTF. CDR3 coding DNA: TGTGCCAGCAGCTTGGAGGGGCTAGGCTACACCTTC.